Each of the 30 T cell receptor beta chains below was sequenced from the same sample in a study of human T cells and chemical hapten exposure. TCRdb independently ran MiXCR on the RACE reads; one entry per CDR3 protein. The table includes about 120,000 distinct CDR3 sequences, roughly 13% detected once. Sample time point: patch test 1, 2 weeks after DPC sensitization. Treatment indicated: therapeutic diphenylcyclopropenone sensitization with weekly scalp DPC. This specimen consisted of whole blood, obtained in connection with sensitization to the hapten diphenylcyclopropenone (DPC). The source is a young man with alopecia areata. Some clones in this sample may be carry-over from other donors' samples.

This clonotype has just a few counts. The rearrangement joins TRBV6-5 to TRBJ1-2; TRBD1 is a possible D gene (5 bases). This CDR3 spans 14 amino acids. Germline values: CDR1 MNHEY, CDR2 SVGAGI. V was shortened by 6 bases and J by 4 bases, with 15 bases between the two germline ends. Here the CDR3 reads CASSLIRDGYGYTF. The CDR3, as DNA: TGTGCCAGCAGCTTAATCCGGGACGGCTATGGCTACACCTTC.

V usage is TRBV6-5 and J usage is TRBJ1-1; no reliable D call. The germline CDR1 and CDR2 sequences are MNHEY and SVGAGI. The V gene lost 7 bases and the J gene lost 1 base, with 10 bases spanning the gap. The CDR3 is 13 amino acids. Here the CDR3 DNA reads TGTGCCAGCACGGTTAACTCGAACACTGAAGCTTTCTTT. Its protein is CASTVNSNTEAFF.

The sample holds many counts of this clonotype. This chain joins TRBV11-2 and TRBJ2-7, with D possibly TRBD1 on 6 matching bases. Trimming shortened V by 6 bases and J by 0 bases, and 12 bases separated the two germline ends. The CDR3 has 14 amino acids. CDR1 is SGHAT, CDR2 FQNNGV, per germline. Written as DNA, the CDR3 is TGTGCCAGCAGACCGACAGGAAGCTCCTACGAGCAGTACTTC. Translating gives CASRPTGSSYEQYF.

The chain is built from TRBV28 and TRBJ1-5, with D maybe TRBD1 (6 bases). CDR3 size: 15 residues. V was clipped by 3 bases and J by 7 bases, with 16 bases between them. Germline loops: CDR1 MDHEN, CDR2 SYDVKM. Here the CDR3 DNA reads TGTGCCAGCAGTTTGTTTGGGGGGGCCATACAGCCCCAGCATTTT. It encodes CASSLFGGAIQPQHF.

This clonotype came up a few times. Here the CDR3 reads CASSAGVRSGELFF. CDR3 nucleotides: TGTGCCAGCAGCGCGGGGGTTAGGTCCGGGGAGCTGTTTTTT. V gene TRBV7-6 combines with J gene TRBJ2-2; 7 bases map to TRBD2. The trim removed 5 bases at V and 6 bases at J, leaving 6 bases unmatched. Germline values: CDR1 SGHVS, CDR2 FNYEAQ. The CDR3 is 14 amino acids.

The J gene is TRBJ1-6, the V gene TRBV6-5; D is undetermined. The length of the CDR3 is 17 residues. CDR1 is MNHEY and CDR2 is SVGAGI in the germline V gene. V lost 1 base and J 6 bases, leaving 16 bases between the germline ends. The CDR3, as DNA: TGTGCCAGCAGTTACTTGGAAGGTGGACGGATTAATTCACCCCTCCACTTT. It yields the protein CASSYLEGGRINSPLHF.

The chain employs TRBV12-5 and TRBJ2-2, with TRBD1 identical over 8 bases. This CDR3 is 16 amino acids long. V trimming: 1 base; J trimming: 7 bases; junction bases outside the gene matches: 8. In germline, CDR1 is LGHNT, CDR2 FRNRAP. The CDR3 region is CASGLDTGQAIGELFF. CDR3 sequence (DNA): TGTGCTAGTGGTTTGGACACGGGACAGGCCATCGGGGAGCTGTTTTTT.

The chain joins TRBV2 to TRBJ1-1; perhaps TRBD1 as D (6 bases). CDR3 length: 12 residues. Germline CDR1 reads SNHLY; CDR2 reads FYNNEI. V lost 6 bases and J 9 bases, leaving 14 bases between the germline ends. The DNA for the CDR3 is TGTGCCAGCAGGCCGGACAGCTTTCAAGCTTTCTTT. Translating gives CASRPDSFQAFF.

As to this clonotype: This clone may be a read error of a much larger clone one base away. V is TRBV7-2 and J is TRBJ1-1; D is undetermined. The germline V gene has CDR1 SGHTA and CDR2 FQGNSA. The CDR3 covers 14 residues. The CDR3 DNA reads TGTGTCAGCAGCTTTATGATGGACGGTAATGAAGCTTTCTTT. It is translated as CVSSFMMDGNEAFF.

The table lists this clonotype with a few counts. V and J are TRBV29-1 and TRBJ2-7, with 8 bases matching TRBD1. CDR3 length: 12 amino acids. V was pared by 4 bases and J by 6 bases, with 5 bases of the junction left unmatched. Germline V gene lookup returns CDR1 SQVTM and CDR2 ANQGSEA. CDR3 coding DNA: TGCAGCGTTGTAGCACAGGGGGGCGAGCAGTACGTC. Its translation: CSVVAQGGEQYV.

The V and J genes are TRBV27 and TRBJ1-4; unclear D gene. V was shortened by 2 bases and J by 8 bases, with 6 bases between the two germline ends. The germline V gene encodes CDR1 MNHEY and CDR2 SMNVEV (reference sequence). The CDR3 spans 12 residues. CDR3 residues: CASSLIGEKLFF. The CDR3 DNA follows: TGTGCCAGCAGTTTAATTGGCGAAAAACTGTTTTTT. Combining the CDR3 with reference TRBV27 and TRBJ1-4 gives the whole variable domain EAQVTQNPRYLITVTGKKLTVTCSQNMNHEYMSWYRQDPGLGLRQIYYSMNVEVTDKGDVPEGYKVSRKEKRNFPLILESPSPNQTSLYFCASSLIGEKLFFGSGTQLSVL.

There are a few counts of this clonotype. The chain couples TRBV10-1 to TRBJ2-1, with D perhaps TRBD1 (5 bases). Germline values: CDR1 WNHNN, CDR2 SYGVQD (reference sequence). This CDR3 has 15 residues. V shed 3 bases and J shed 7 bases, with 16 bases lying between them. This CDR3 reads CASSEKGLARNEQFF. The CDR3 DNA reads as TGCGCCAGCAGTGAAAAGGGGTTGGCGAGAAATGAGCAGTTCTTC.

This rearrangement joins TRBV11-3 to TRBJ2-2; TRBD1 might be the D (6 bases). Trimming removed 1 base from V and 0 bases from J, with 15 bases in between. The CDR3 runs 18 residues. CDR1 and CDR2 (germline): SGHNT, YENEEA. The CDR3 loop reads CASSLGQALSPNTGELFF. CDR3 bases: TGTGCCAGCAGCTTAGGACAGGCCCTATCTCCGAACACCGGGGAGCTGTTTTTT.

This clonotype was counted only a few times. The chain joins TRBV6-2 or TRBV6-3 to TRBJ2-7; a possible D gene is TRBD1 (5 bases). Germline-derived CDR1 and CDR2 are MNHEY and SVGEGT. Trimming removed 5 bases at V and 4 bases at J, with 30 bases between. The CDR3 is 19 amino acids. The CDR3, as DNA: TGTGCCAGCAGTGACCCCCTGGACATCGGTCCTGGGGAAAGGTACGAGCAGTACTTC. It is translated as CASSDPLDIGPGERYEQYF.

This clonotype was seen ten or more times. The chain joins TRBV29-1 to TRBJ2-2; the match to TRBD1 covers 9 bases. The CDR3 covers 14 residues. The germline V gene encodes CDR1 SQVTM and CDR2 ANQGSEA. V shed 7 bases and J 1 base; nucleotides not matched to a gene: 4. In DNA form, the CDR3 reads TGCAGCGCCCCGGGACAGGGGAACACCGGGGAGCTGTTTTTT. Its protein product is CSAPGQGNTGELFF.

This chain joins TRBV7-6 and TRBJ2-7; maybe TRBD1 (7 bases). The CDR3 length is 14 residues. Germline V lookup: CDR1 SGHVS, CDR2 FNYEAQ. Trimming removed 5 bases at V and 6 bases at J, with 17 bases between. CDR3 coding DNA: TGTGCCAGCAGCCACCCGTACAGGGGAGGCGAGCAGTACTTC. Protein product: CASSHPYRGGEQYF.

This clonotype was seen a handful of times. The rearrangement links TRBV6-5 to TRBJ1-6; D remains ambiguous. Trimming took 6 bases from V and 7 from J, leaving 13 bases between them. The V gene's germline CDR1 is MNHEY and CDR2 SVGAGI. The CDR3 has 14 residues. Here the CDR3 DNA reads TGTGCCAGCAGCCTCGGACGGATAAATTCACCCCTCCACTTT. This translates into CASSLGRINSPLHF.

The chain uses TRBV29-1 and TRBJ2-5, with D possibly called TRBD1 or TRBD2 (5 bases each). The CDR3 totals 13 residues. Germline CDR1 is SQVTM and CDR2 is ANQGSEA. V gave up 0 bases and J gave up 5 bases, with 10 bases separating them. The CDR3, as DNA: TGCAGCGTTGAAGAGAGCGAGGGGGAGACCCAGTACTTC. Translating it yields CSVEESEGETQYF.

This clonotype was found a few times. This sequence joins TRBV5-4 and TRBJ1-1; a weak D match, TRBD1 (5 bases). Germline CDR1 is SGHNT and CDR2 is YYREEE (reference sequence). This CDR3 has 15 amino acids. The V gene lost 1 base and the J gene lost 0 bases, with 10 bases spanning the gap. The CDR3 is CASSLSGTVNTEAFF. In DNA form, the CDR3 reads TGTGCCAGCAGCTTGTCGGGGACGGTGAACACTGAAGCTTTCTTT.

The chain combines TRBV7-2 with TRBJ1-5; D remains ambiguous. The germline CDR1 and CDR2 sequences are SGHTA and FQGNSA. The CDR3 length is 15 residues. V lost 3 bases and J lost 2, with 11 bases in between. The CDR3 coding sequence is TGTGCCAGCAGCTTGGGAGGAGGGCGCAATCAGCCCCAGCATTTT. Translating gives CASSLGGGRNQPQHF.

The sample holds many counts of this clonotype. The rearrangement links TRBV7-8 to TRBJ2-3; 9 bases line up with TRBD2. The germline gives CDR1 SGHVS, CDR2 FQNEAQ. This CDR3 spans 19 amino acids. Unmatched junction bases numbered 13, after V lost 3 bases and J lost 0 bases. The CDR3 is CASSLRAPSGVGSTDTQYF. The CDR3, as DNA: TGTGCCAGCAGCTTGCGAGCGCCTAGCGGGGTCGGTAGCACAGATACGCAGTATTTT.

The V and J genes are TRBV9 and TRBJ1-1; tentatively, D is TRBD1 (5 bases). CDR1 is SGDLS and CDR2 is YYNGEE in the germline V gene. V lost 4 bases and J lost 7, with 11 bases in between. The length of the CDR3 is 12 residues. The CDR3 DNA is TGTGCCAGCAGCAGCGGGGACGGTGAAGCTTTCTTT. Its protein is CASSSGDGEAFF.

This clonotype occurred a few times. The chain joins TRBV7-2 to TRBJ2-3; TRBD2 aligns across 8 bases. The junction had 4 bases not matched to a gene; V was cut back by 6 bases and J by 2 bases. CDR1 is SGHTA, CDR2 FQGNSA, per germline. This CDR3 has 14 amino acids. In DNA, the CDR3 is TGTGCCAGCAGAAAAGGACTAGCCACAGATACGCAGTATTTT. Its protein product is CASRKGLATDTQYF.

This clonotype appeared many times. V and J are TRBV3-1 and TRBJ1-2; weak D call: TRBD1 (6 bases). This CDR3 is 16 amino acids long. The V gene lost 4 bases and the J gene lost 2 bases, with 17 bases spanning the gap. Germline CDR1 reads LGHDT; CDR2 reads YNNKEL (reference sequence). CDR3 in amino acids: CASSLTPGVTNYGYTF. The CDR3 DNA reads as TGTGCCAGCAGCCTAACGCCAGGGGTAACAAACTATGGCTACACCTTC.

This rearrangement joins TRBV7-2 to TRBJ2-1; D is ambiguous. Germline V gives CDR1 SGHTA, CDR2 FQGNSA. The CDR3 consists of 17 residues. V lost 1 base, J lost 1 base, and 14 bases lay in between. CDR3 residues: CASSLVVLGLSYNEQFF. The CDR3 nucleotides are TGTGCCAGCAGCTTAGTAGTTCTGGGATTGTCCTACAATGAGCAGTTCTTC. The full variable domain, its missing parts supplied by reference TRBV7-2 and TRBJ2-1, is GAGVSQSPSNKVTEKGKDVELRCDPISGHTALYWYRQSLGQGLEFLIYFQGNSAPDKSGLPSDRFSAERTGGSVSTLTIQRTQQEDSAVYLCASSLVVLGLSYNEQFFGPGTRLTVL.

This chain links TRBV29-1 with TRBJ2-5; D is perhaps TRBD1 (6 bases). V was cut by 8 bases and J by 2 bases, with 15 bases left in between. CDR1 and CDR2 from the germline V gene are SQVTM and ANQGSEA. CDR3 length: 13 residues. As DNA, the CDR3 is TGCAGCTCCGCGGGTGGGACACAAGAGACCCAGTACTTC. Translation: CSSAGGTQETQYF.

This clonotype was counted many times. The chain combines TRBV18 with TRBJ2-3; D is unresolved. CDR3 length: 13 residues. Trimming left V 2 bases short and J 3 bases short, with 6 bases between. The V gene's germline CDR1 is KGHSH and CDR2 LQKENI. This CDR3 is CASSPEATDTQYF. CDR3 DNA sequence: TGTGCCAGCTCACCAGAGGCGACAGATACGCAGTATTTT.

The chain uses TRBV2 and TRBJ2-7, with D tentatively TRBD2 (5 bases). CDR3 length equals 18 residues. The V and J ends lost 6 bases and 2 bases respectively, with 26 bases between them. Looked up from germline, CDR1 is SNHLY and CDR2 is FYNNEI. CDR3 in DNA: TGTGCCAGCAGCAAAGACGGGGTTACCTTCCCTGACCCCTACGAGCAGTACGTC. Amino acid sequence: CASSKDGVTFPDPYEQYV.

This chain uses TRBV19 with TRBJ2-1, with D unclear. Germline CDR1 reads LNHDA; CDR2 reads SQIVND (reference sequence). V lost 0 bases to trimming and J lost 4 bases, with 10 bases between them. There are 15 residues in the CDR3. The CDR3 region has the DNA TGTGCCAGTAGTATAGATAGTGTGGTATACAATGAGCAGTTCTTC. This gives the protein CASSIDSVVYNEQFF.

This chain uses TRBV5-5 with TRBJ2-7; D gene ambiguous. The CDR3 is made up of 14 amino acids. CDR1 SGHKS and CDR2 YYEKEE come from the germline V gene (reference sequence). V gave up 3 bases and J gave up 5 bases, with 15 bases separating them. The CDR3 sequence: CASSSGRAVDEQYV. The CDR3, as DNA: TGTGCCAGCAGCTCTGGCCGGGCTGTAGACGAGCAGTACGTC.